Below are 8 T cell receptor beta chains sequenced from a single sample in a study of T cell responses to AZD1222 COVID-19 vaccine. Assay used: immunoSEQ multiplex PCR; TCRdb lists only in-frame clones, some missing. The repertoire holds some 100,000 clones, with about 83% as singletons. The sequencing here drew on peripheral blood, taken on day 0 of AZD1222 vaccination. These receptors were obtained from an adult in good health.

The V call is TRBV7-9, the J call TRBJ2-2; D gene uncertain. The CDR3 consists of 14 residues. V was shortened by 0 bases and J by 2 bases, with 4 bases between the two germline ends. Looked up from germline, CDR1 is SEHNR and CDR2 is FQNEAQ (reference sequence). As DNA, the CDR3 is TGTGCCAGCAGCTTAGCGCCCAACACCGGGGAGCTGTTTTTT. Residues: CASSLAPNTGELFF.

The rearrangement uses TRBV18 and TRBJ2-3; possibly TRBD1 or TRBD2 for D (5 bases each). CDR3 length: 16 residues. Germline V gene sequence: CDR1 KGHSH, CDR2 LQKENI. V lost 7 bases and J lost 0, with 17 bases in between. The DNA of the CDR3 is TGTGCCAGCTGCCCCAGCCCCGGGGCCAGCACAGATACGCAGTATTTT. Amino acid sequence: CASCPSPGASTDTQYF.

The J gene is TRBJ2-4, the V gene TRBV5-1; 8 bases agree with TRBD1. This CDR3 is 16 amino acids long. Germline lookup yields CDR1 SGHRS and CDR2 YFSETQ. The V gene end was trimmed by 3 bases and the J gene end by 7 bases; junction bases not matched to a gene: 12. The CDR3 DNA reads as TGCGCCAGCAGCTCCTTCGAGACAGGGGCGGAGAACATTCAGTACTTC. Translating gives CASSSFETGAENIQYF.

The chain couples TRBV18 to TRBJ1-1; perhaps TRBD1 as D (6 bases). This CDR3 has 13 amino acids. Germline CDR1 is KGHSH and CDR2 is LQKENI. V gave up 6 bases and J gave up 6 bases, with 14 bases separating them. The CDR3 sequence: CASSPDRLSEAFF. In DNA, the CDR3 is TGTGCCAGCTCCCCAGACAGGCTCTCTGAAGCTTTCTTT.

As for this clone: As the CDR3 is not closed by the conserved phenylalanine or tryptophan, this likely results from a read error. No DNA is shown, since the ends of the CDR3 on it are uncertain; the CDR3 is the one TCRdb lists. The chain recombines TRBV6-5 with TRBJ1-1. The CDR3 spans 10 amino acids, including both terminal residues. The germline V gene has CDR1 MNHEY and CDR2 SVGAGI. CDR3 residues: CASSYSILPS.

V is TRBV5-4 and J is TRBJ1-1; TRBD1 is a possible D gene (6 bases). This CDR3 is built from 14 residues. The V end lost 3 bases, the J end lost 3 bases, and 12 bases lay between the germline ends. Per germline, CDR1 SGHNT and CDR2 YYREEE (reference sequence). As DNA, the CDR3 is TGTGCCAGCAGCTCGGGACATCGAGACACTGAAGCTTTCTTT. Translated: CASSSGHRDTEAFF.

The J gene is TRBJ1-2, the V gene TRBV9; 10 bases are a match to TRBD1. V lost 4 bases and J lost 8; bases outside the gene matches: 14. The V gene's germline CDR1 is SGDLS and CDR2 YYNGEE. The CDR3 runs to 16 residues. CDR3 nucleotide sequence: TGTGCCAGCAGCCGTTCCGTGGGACAGGGGTCAGGCGGCTACACCTTC. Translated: CASSRSVGQGSGGYTF.

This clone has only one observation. CDR3 DNA: TGCGCCAGCAGGCGGACGAACACTGAAGCTTTCTTT. Translation: CASRRTNTEAFF. V gene TRBV5-1 combines with J gene TRBJ1-1; D gene uncertain. The CDR3 contains 12 residues. Germline V gene sequence: CDR1 SGHRS, CDR2 YFSETQ. Trimming stripped 5 bases from V and 1 base from J, with 6 bases between.